Listed here are 10 T cell receptor beta chains from one sample, sequenced in a study of beta chain features in type 1 diabetes. cDNA synthesis used the whole RNA isolate, giving expressed TCRB sequences. Sequencing used immunoSEQ multiplex PCR; TCRdb keeps in-frame clones, though not all of them. The sample lists under 450,000 clones; roughly 16% were seen once. Input material: naive CD4+ T cells from blood. Receptor source: a woman younger than 35 in good health.

This clone was seen more than once but under ten times. The CDR3 nucleotides are TGTGCCTGGAGTGGGGCGGGAGCCACCGGGGAGCTGTTTTTT. Residues: CAWSGAGATGELFF. The chain combines TRBV30 with TRBJ2-2, with TRBD2 matching 7 bases. The germline CDR1 and CDR2 sequences are GTSNPN and SVGIG (reference sequence). V was clipped by 1 base and J by 4 bases; unmatched bases: 3. The CDR3 loop spans 14 amino acids. The whole variable domain, filled in from reference TRBV30 and TRBJ2-2, reads SQTIHQWPATLVQPVGSPLSLECTVEGTSNPNLYWYRQAAGRGLQLLFYSVGIGQISSEVPQNLSASRPQDRQFILSSKKLLLSDSGFYLCAWSGAGATGELFFGEGSRLTVL.

This sequence joins TRBV30 and TRBJ2-6; a possible D gene is TRBD2 (5 bases). This CDR3 is built from 16 residues. Trimming shortened V by 5 bases and J by 0 bases, and 14 bases separated the two germline ends. Per germline, CDR1 GTSNPN and CDR2 SVGIG (reference sequence). CDR3 bases: TGTGCCTGGGGTGGACTGTTTAGCTCTGGGGCCAACGTCCTGACTTTC. Translated, it gives CAWGGLFSSGANVLTF.

This clone showed up just a few times. The chain has TRBV23-1 and TRBJ1-2; D is uncertain. TRBV23-1 is an open reading frame whose function is uncertain. The CDR3 length is 15 residues. V lost 4 bases, J lost 8 bases, and 20 bases lay in between. The CDR3 DNA reads TGCGCCAGCAGTCTCCCCCCGACGGGTATGAAAGGCTACACCTTC. Translating gives CASSLPPTGMKGYTF.

The rearrangement joins TRBV13 to TRBJ1-1; a possible D gene is TRBD1 (5 bases). This CDR3 is built from 17 residues. Deletions cut 1 base from V and 1 base from J, with 16 bases between. CDR1 PRHDT and CDR2 FYEKMQ come from the germline V gene (reference sequence). CDR3 DNA sequence: TGTGCCAGCAGCTTAGTAGGGCAGGGCCGACCGAACACTGAAGCTTTCTTT. Its translation: CASSLVGQGRPNTEAFF. Full variable domain (missing parts from reference TRBV13 and TRBJ1-1): AAGVIQSPRHLIKEKRETATLKCYPIPRHDTVYWYQQGPGQDPQFLISFYEKMQSDKGSIPDRFSAQQFSDYHSELNMSSLELGDSALYFCASSLVGQGRPNTEAFFGQGTRLTVV.

In this sample, this clone turned up a few times. This rearrangement joins TRBV19 to TRBJ1-5; possibly TRBD1 for D (5 bases). The CDR3 is 12 amino acids. Per the germline V gene, CDR1 is LNHDA and CDR2 is SQIVND (reference sequence). With 5 bases removed from V and 7 bases from J, the gap between germline ends came to 9 bases. DNA for the CDR3: TGTGCCAGTAGTGGGAGGGGACAGCCCCAGCATTTT. Its translation is CASSGRGQPQHF. Using reference TRBV19 and TRBJ1-5 for the parts outside the CDR3, the full variable domain is DGGITQSPKYLFRKEGQNVTLSCEQNLNHDAMYWYRQDPGQGLRLIYYSQIVNDFQKGDIAEGYSVSREKKESFPLTVTSAQKNPTAFYLCASSGRGQPQHFGDGTRLSIL.

The sample holds a few counts of this clone. The chain joins TRBV29-1 to TRBJ2-3, with TRBD2 as a possible D gene (5 bases). The V gene lost 6 bases and the J gene lost 0 bases, with 13 bases spanning the gap. Germline lookup yields CDR1 SQVTM and CDR2 ANQGSEA. The CDR3 sequence is 14 residues long. The chain's CDR3 is CSVSGVPSTDTQYF. The CDR3 nucleotides read TGCAGCGTGAGCGGTGTACCTAGCACAGATACGCAGTATTTT.

The J gene is TRBJ2-7, the V gene TRBV7-2; D may be TRBD2 (5 bases). Trimming left V 4 bases short and J 4 bases short, with 8 bases between. The CDR3 spans 12 residues. Germline values: CDR1 SGHTA, CDR2 FQGNSA. In DNA form, the CDR3 reads TGTGCCAGCAGCTCCAGCGGTTACGAGCAGTACTTC. It is translated as CASSSSGYEQYF.

This chain links TRBV7-3 with TRBJ2-6, with 7 positions matching TRBD1. This CDR3 spans 17 amino acids. V lost 5 bases and J lost 0; bases outside the gene matches: 7. The germline gives CDR1 SGHTA, CDR2 FQGTGA. The CDR3 DNA follows: TGTGCCAGCAGCCGTCAGGGACAGATCTCTGGGGCCAACGTCCTGACTTTC. It is translated as CASSRQGQISGANVLTF. Supplemented by reference TRBV7-3 and TRBJ2-6, the full variable domain reads GAGVSQTPSNKVTEKGKYVELRCDPISGHTALYWYRQSLGQGPEFLIYFQGTGAADDSGLPNDRFFAVRPEGSVSTLKIQRTERGDSAVYLCASSRQGQISGANVLTFGAGSRLTVL.

The chain joins TRBV7-9 to TRBJ2-5; TRBD1 aligns across 8 bases. J was trimmed by 5 bases and V by 1 base; bases with no gene match: 6. Germline V lookup: CDR1 SEHNR, CDR2 FQNEAQ (reference sequence). The CDR3 spans 15 residues. The CDR3 region is CASSLVAGGTETQYF. DNA of the CDR3: TGTGCCAGCAGCTTAGTGGCAGGGGGCACGGAGACCCAGTACTTC.

The table lists this clone with a few counts. The chain uses TRBV14 and TRBJ1-2; the match to TRBD1 covers 7 bases. The germline gives CDR1 SGHDN, CDR2 FVKESK. V lost 4 bases and J lost 4; bases outside the gene matches: 9. CDR3 size: 15 residues. Here the CDR3 DNA reads TGTGCCAGCAGCCCGACGGACAGGCCGCCCTATGGCTACACCTTC. This codes for CASSPTDRPPYGYTF.